This T cell receptor beta chain is drawn from a study of T cell responses to AZD1222 COVID-19 vaccine. Turning to the study itself: Samples with a second dose at about 4 or about 12 weeks were pooled together.

General observations from the study: Most donors were white British and more were female, and clonal diversity was possibly underestimated. Increased Spike-specific TCR breadth and depth were observed after two AZD1222 doses.

This clone was found once. The antigen is not known. Germline values: CDR1 SGHRS, CDR2 YFSETQ. V lost 5 bases to trimming and J lost 1 base, with 12 bases between them. The CDR3 contains 14 residues. Clones were sequenced by immunoSEQ multiplex PCR, and TCRdb holds only the in-frame ones, with some missing. This sample has roughly 150,000 clones, with 80% to 95% found just once. The receptor was isolated from an adult in good health. V and J are TRBV5-1 and TRBJ1-1; D gene ambiguous. The sample in question was peripheral blood, obtained on day 0 of AZD1222 vaccination. The CDR3 DNA follows: TGCGCCAGCAGGATGACGGAAGGGAACACTGAAGCTTTCTTT. Protein sequence: CASRMTEGNTEAFF.